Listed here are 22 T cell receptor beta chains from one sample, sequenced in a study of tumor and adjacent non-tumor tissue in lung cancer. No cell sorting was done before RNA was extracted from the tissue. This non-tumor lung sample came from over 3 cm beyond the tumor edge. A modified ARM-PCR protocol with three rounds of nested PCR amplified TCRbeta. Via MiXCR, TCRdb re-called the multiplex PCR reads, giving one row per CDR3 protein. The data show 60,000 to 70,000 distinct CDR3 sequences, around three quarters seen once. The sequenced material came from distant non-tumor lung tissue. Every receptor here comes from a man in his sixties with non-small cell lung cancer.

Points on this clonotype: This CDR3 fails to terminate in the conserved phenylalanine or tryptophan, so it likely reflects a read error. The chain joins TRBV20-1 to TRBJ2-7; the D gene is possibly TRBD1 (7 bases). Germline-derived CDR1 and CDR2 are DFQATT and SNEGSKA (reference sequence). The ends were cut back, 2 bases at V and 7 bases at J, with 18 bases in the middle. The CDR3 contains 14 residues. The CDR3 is CSARLVRGESEQYI. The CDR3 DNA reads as TGCAGTGCTAGATTGGTCAGGGGGGAATCTGAGCAGTACATC.

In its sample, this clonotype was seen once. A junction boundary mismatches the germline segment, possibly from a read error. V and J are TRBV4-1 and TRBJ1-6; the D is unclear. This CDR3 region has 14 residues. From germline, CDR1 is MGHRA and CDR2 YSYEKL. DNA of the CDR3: TGCTCCAGGAGCCAAGTCGTTACATGTTCACCCCTCCACTTT. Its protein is CSRSQVVTCSPLHF.

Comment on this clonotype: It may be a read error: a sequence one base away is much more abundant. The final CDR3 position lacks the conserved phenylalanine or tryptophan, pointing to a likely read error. CDR3 residues: CASSHAVEAVPYEQYL. In DNA form, the CDR3 reads TGTGCCAGCAGCCATGCAGTAGAGGCGGTCCCCTACGAGCAGTACTTA. The chain carries TRBV4-2 and TRBJ2-7, with D uncertain. V lost 3 bases and J lost 2, with 17 bases in between. This CDR3 has 16 amino acids. Per the germline V gene, CDR1 is LGHNA and CDR2 is YNFKEQ.

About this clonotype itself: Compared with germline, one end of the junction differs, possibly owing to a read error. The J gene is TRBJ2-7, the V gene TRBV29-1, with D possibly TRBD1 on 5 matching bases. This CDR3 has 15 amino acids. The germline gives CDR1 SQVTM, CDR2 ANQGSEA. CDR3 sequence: CSVEDQERGSYEQYF. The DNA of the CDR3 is TGCAGCGTTGAAGATCAGGAAAGGGGCTCCTACGAACAGTACTTC.

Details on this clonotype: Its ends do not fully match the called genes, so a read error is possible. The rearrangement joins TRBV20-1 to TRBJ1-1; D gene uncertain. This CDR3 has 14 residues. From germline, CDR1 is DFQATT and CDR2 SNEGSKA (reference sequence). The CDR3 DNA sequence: TGCAGTGCTAGGCAGGTCGGTTCATACACTGTAGCTTTCTTT. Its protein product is CSARQVGSYTVAFF.

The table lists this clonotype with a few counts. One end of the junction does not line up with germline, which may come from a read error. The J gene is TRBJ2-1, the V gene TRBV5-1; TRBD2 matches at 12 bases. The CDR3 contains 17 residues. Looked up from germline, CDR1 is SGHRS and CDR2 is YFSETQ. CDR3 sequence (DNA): TGCGCCGGCAGCTTGGCCCTGGCTAGCGGGAGGGCCAGGGAGCAGTCCTTC. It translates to CAGSLALASGRAREQSF.

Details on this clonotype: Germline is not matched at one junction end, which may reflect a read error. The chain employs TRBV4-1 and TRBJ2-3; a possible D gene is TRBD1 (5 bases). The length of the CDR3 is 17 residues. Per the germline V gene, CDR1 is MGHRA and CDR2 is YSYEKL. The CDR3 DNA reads TGTGCCAGCACCCAAGATACGGGCCAGGACATCACAGATACACAGTATTTT. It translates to CASTQDTGQDITDTQYF.

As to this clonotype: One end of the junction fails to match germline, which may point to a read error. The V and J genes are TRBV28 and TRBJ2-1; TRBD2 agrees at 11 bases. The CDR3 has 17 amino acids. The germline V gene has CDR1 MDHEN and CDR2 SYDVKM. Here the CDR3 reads CASSFRAGLAEYSEQFF. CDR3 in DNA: TGTGCCAGCAGTTTCAGGGCGGGACTAGCGGAATACAGTGAGCAGTTCTTC.

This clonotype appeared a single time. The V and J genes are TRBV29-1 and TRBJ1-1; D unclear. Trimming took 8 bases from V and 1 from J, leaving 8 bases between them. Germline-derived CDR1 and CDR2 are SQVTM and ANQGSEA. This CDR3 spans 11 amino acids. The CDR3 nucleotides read TGCAGCCTGATAGAGAACACTGAAGCTTTCTTT. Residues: CSLIENTEAFF.

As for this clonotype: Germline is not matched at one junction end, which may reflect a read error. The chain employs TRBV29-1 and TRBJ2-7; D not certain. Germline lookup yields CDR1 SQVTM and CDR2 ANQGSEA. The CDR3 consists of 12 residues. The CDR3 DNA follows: TGCAACGTTGAAGATCAGAACTACGGGCAGTACTTC. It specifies CNVEDQNYGQYF.

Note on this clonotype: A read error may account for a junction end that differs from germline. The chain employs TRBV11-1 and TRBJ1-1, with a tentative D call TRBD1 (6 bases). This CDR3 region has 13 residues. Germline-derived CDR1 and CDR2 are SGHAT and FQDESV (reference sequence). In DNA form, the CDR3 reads TGTGCCAGCGGCTTAGCGACGGGGGCTGAAGCTTTCTTC. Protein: CASGLATGAEAFF.

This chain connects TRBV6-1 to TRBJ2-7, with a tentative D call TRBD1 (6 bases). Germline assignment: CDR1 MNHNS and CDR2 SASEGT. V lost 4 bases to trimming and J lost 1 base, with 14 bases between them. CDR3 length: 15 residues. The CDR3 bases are TGTGCCAGCAGTGGAGCACGTGGACAGTCCTACGAGCAGTACTTC. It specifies CASSGARGQSYEQYF.

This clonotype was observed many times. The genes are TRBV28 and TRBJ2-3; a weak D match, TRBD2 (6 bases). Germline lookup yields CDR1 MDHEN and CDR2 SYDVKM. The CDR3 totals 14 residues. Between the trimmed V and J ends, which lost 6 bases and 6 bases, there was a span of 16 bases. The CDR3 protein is CASSPSWGVDTQYF. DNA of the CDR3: TGTGCCAGCAGCCCATCGTGGGGGGTTGATACGCAGTATTTT.

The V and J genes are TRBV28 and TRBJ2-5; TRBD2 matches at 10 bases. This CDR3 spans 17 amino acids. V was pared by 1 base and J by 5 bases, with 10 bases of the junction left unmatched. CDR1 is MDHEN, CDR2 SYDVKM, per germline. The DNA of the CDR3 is TGTGCCAGCAGTTTATTCCGGCTAGCGGGAGTTTTGGAGACCCAGTACTTC. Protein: CASSLFRLAGVLETQYF.

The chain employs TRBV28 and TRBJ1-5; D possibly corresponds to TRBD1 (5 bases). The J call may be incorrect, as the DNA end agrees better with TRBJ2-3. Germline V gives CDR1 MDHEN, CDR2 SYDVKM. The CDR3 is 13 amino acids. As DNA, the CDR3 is TGTGCCAGCTCTCCAGGGTTTAATCACCCCCAGTATTTT. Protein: CASSPGFNHPQYF.

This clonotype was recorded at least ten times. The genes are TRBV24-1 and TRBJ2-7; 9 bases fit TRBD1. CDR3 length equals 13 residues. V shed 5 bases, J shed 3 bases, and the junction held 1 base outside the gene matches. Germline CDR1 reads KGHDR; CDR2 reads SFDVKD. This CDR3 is CATSVGQGYEQYF. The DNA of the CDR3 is TGTGCCACCAGTGTGGGACAGGGCTACGAGCAGTACTTC.

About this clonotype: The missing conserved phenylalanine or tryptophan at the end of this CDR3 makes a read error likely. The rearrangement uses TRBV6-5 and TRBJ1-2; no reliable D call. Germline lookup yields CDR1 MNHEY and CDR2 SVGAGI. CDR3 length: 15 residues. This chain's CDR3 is CASSYEAWPIGGYTI. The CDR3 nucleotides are TGTGCCAGTAGTTACGAGGCTTGGCCGATTGGTGGCTACACCATC.

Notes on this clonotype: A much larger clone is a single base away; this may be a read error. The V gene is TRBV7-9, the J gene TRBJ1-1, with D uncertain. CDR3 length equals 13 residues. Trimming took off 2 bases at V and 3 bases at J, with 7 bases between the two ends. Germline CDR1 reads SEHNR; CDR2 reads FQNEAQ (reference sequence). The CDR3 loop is CASSLSEDTEAFF. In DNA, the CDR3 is TGTGCCAGCAGCTTATCTGAGGACACTGAAGCTTTCTTT.

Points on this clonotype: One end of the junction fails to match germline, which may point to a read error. As DNA, the CDR3 is TGCGTCAGCAGTCAGATGGAAATAGCTTCCGGGGAACTGTTTTTT. Amino acid sequence: CVSSQMEIASGELFF. The gene calls are TRBV10-2 and TRBJ2-2, with D perhaps matching TRBD2 (5 bases). Germline-derived CDR1 and CDR2 are WSHSY and SAAADI. The CDR3 extends over 15 amino acids.

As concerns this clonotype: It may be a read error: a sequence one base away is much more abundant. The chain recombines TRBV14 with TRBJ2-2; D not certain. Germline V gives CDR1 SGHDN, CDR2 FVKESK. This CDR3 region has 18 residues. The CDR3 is CASNQDSTAFWGTGELFF. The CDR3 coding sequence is TGTGCCAGCAACCAAGACTCGACTGCCTTTTGGGGAACCGGGGAGCTGTTTTTT.

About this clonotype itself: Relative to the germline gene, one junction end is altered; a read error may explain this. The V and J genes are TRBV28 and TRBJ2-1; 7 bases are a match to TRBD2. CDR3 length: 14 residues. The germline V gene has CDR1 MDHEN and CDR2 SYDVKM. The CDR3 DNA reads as TGTGCTTCGCAGCGAACGACTAGCTACAGTGAGCAGTTCTTC. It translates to CASQRTTSYSEQFF.

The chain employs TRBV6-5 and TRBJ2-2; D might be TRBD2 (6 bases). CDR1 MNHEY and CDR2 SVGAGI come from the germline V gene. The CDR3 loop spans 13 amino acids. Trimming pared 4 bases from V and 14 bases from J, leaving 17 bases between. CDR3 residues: CASSCKAGGNLFF. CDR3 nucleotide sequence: TGTGCCAGCAGTTGTAAGGCAGGCGGGAATCTGTTTTTT.